This T cell receptor (beta chain) was sequenced in a study of persistence of HIV-infected CD4 T cells. At the level of the study: Median time on suppressive ART was seven to eight years. Blood samples, up to about 200 mL, came from multiple time points, except two leukapheresis donors sampled once.

Losses at the gene ends were 2 bases for V and 3 bases for J; bases not matched to a gene: 7. The germline gives CDR1 SGHAT, CDR2 FQNNGV. The length of the CDR3 is 17 residues. Cells were stimulated nonspecifically with anti-CD3/anti-CD28 magnetic beads. Sorting selected CD4+ T cells upregulating both CD40 ligand and CD69. CD8+ T cells were removed from PBMCs prior to stimulation. The immunoSEQ assay was version 4, run in survey mode. Profiled with immunoSEQ multiplex PCR; TCRdb holds only in-frame clones, not every one. The sample includes about 43,000 clones, about 90% of them seen just once. In the case of this clone: Its matching antigen is unknown.

J is TRBJ2-2 and V is TRBV11-2; TRBD1 agrees at 9 bases. This clonotype was obtained from an adult man with HIV who was CMV-seropositive. Material: CD4+ T cells sorted from PBMCs after approximately 19-hour stimulation, obtained from a patient who received antiretroviral therapy. The CDR3 DNA reads TGTGCCAGCAGCTTAAAGGTGGGGACAGGGCACACCGGGGAGCTGTTTTTT. This translates into CASSLKVGTGHTGELFF.